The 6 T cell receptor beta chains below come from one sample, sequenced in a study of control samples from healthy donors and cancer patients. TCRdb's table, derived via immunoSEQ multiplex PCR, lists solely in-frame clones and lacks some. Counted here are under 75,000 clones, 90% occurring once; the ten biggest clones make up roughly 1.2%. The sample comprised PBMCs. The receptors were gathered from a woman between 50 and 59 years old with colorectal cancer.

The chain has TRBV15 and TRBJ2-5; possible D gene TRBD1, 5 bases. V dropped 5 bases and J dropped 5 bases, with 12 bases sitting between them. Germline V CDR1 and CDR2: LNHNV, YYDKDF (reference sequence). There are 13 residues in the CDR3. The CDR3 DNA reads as TGTGCCACCAGCTCAGGGTTGGGGGAGACCCAGTACTTC. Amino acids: CATSSGLGETQYF.

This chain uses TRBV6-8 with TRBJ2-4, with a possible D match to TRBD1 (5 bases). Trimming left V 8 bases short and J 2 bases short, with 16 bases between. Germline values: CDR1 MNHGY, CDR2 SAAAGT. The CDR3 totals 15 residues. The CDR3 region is CASPPRGWTKNIQYF. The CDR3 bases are TGTGCCAGCCCCCCTAGGGGTTGGACCAAAAACATTCAGTACTTC.

CDR3 loop: CASSVSGGVIDNEQFF. CDR3 in DNA: TGTGCCAGCAGCGTAAGTGGAGGAGTCATTGACAATGAGCAGTTCTTC. The chain carries TRBV9 and TRBJ2-1; perhaps TRBD2 as D (5 bases). Between the trimmed V and J ends, which lost 1 base and 5 bases, there was a span of 16 bases. This CDR3 is 16 amino acids long. Germline V gene lookup returns CDR1 SGDLS and CDR2 YYNGEE.

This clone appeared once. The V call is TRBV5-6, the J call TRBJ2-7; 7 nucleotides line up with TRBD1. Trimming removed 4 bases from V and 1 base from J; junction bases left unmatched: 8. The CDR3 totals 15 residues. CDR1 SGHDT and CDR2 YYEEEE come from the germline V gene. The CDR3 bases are TGTGCCAGCAGCAGGCAATCGGGACAGTCCTACGAGCAGTACTTC. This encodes CASSRQSGQSYEQYF. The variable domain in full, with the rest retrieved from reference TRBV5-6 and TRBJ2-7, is DAGVTQSPTHLIKTRGQQVTLRCSPKSGHDTVSWYQQALGQGPQFIFQYYEEEERQRGNFPDRFSGHQFPNYSSELNVNALLLGDSALYLCASSRQSGQSYEQYFGPGTRLTVT.

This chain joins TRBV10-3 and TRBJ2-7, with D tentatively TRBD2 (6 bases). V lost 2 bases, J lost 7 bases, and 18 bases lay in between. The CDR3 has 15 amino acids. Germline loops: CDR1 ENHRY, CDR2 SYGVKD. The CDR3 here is CAISEAGRRSEEQYF. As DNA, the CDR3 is TGTGCCATCAGTGAGGCGGGACGGCGGTCTGAGGAGCAGTACTTC.

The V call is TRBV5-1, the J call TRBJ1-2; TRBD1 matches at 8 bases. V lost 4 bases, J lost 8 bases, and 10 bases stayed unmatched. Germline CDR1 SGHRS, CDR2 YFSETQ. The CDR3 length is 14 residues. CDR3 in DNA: TGCGCCAGCAGCCCTTCTAACAGGGGGAGCGGCTACACCTTC. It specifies CASSPSNRGSGYTF.